The clone carrying this TCR beta chain was observed a few times. Its cognate antigen is unknown. The data belong to a study of cytomegalovirus exposure and HLA in healthy donors. Broader study findings: Later, an analysis found that common viral pathogens appeared to be linked with several of the most significant clusters. Later analysis identified a missense DCLRE1C variant that was linked to TCR beta V- and J-gene trimming. A few chains tied to CMV proved CMV antigen-specific in vitro.

Between the trimmed V and J ends, which lost 4 bases and 3 bases, there was a span of 14 bases. Germline V lookup: CDR1 SGHRS, CDR2 YFSETQ. The CDR3 contains 15 residues. The PCR was carried out with 60 Vbeta primers and 13 Jbeta primers. TCRdb's table, derived via immunoSEQ multiplex PCR, lists solely in-frame clones and lacks some. In the table there are more than 110,000 clones, 60% to 80% of which are singletons. This chain connects TRBV5-1 to TRBJ2-1, with TRBD2 as a possible D gene (5 bases). The receptor was derived from a young woman in good health and CMV-seronegative. Sample: PBMCs. The CDR3 nucleotides are TGCGCCAGCAGCCTGGACTCTACTAGCTACAATGAGCAGTTCTTC. It translates to CASSLDSTSYNEQFF.